The rows below give T cell receptor beta chains drawn from one sample of a study of CD8+ T cells in alopecia areata. The method was immunoSEQ multiplex PCR; TCRdb's version includes in-frame clones alone and lacks a portion of them. The sample shows some 99,000 clones, roughly 42% of them seen only once. Specimen: CD4+ T cells sorted from blood. The receptor set was obtained from a human donor with alopecia areata. Each CDR3 is given with its conserved first and last residue. A D gene is named only where the DNA matches it firmly. Size values are once, few and many counts, or a class for expanded clones, and some rows have none.

V gene	D gene	J gene	clone size	CDR3 DNA	CDR3 protein
TRBV29-1	NA	TRBJ2-7	NA	TGCAGCGTTGCCTCGTCGCGGGATCGGTCCTACGAGCAGTACTTC	CSVASSRDRSYEQYF
TRBV9	NA	TRBJ1-4	few	TGTGCCAGCAGCGTAGGAGGGAGGCGGAATGAAAAACTGTTTTTT	CASSVGGRRNEKLFF
TRBV6-6	TRBD1	TRBJ2-7	NA	TGTGCCAGCAGAGGCGAGGGGGCTGGGTCCTACGAGCAGTACTTC	CASRGEGAGSYEQYF
TRBV30	NA	TRBJ2-5	NA	TGTGCCTGGAGTCCCGCCCCGAAAAACCAAGAGACCCAGTACTTC	CAWSPAPKNQETQYF
TRBV29-1	NA	TRBJ2-3	NA	TGCAGCGTAAGACCCGGGGGAGGCGGAGATACGCAGTATTTT	CSVRPGGGGDTQYF
TRBV7-2	TRBD2	TRBJ2-3	few	TGTGCCAGCAGCTTAGAGGCAGCGGGGGGCCCTCCGCAGTATTTT	CASSLEAAGGPPQYF
TRBV30	NA	TRBJ1-1	NA	TGTGCCTGGAGTGGTGGGGGACGGACTGAAGCTTTCTTT	CAWSGGGRTEAFF
TRBV6-6	TRBD2	TRBJ2-5	NA	TGTGCCAGCAGACCCGGATCGCGGGGGGGCCTGAAGACCCAGTACTTC	CASRPGSRGGLKTQYF
TRBV4-2	NA	TRBJ1-6	NA	TGTGCCAGCAGCCAAGAAGGTGGCGAATCACCCCTCCACTTT	CASSQEGGESPLHF
TRBV11-2	NA	TRBJ2-3	NA	TGTGCCAGCAGCTTAGGTAGGCACCTAAGCACAGATACGCAGTATTTT	CASSLGRHLSTDTQYF
TRBV30	NA	TRBJ1-5	NA	TGTGCCTGGAACCGGGGAATTAGCAATCAGCCCCAGCATTTT	CAWNRGISNQPQHF
TRBV2	NA	TRBJ1-6	NA	TGTGCCAGCAGTCGCATCGGGAATCCCTCCTATAATTCACCCCTCCACTTT	CASSRIGNPSYNSPLHF
TRBV30	NA	TRBJ2-5	NA	TGTGCCTGGGCACAGGGACCACTAAGGGAGACCCAGTACTTC	CAWAQGPLRETQYF
TRBV5-6	NA	TRBJ2-7	NA	TGTGCCAGCAGCTTGGAGCGGGACGAGCAGTACTTC	CASSLERDEQYF
TRBV29-1	TRBD2	TRBJ2-1	NA	TGCAGCGCCGGACTAGCGGGATACAATGAGCAGTTCTTC	CSAGLAGYNEQFF
TRBV11-2	NA	TRBJ1-6	few	TGTGCCAGCAGCTTAGGGGTTTCGGCTATTTCACCCCTCCACTTT	CASSLGVSAISPLHF
TRBV28	NA	TRBJ1-2	once	TGTGCCAGCAGGACAGGACCACGAAACTATGGCTACACCTTC	CASRTGPRNYGYTF
TRBV29-1	TRBD1	TRBJ2-3	few	TGCAGCGTCAGGGGACAGGGGCTCACAGATACGCAGTATTTT	CSVRGQGLTDTQYF
TRBV30	NA	TRBJ2-7	NA	TGTGCCTGGACCGTAAGGTTGACGGGGGAGCAGTACTTC	CAWTVRLTGEQYF
TRBV30	NA	TRBJ1-1	NA	TGTGCCTGGAGACGTTTGGAGACTGAAGCTTTCTTT	CAWRRLETEAFF
TRBV29-1	NA	TRBJ2-5	NA	TGCAGCGTTCTCAGGAGGACACTACTACGGACCCAGTACTTC	CSVLRRTLLRTQYF
TRBV7-8	TRBD1	TRBJ2-3	NA	TGTGCCAGCAGCTTAGACAGGGGGCTAGGTACGCAGTATTTT	CASSLDRGLGTQYF
TRBV28	TRBD2	TRBJ2-5	NA	TGTGCCAGCAGTGCTAGCGGGAGCCCGACCCAGTACTTC	CASSASGSPTQYF
TRBV7-2	TRBD2	TRBJ2-5	NA	TGTGCCAGCAGCTTTTCCGGGGGGGAGACCCAGTACTTC	CASSFSGGETQYF
TRBV29-1	TRBD1	TRBJ2-1	NA	TGCAGCGTTGTGGGACAGAAGGCCTACAATGAGCAGTTCTTC	CSVVGQKAYNEQFF
TRBV6-5	NA	TRBJ1-6	few	TGTGCCAGCAGTGAAGGTTTGAATTCACCCCTCCACTTT	CASSEGLNSPLHF
TRBV2	NA	TRBJ2-4	few	TGTGCCAGCAGTCTGGGGGAGAACAACATTCAGTACTTC	CASSLGENNIQYF